These 18 T cell receptor beta chains share one sample of origin, sequenced in a study of OX40 agonist ivuxolimab in advanced cancers. Only in-frame clones appear in the TCRdb table, and some are missing; sequencing was by immunoSEQ multiplex PCR. This sample has 75,000 to 85,000 clones, with roughly 84% found just once. Here the sequenced sample was CD4+ or CD8+ T cells sorted from blood, taken in a trial of the OX40 agonist ivuxolimab. Receptors were obtained from an adult with an advanced solid tumor such as melanoma, head and neck, liver or kidney cancer.

The rearrangement links TRBV6-5 to TRBJ2-1, with D possibly being TRBD1 (6 bases). Germline values: CDR1 MNHEY, CDR2 SVGAGI. The V end was cut by 6 bases, the J end by 6 bases, with 6 bases between. This CDR3 comprises 11 residues. The CDR3 region is CASRGGNEQFF. CDR3 DNA sequence: TGTGCCAGCAGAGGGGGCAATGAGCAGTTCTTC.

As DNA, the CDR3 is TGTGCCAGCAGCGCCGGACGGATCTCTGGAAACACCATATATTTT. It codes for CASSAGRISGNTIYF. The V call is TRBV9, the J call TRBJ1-3; D is uncertain. This CDR3 region has 15 residues. Germline CDR1 SGDLS, CDR2 YYNGEE. The V end was cut by 3 bases, the J end by 0 bases, with 10 bases between.

This clone has a handful of counts. The chain carries TRBV2 and TRBJ1-5, with D hard to call. Germline CDR1 SNHLY, CDR2 FYNNEI. Trimming stripped 4 bases from V and 0 bases from J, with 7 bases between. This CDR3 spans 14 amino acids. As DNA, the CDR3 is TGTGCCAGCAGTGCCAGTATTAGCAATCAGCCCCAGCATTTT. Translated: CASSASISNQPQHF.

This clone has just one count. The chain has TRBV7-2 and TRBJ2-5; tentatively, D is TRBD1 (5 bases). The V and J ends lost 4 bases and 7 bases respectively, with 7 bases between them. The length of the CDR3 is 11 residues. Germline V gives CDR1 SGHTA, CDR2 FQGNSA. The CDR3 sequence: CASSSGLTQYF. Here the CDR3 DNA reads TGTGCCAGCAGCTCAGGGCTGACCCAGTACTTC. Using reference TRBV7-2 and TRBJ2-5 for the parts outside the CDR3, the full variable domain is GAGVSQSPSNKVTEKGKDVELRCDPISGHTALYWYRQSLGQGLEFLIYFQGNSAPDKSGLPSDRFSAERTGGSVSTLTIQRTQQEDSAVYLCASSSGLTQYFGPGTRLLVL.

This rearrangement joins TRBV7-8 to TRBJ2-2; D uncertain. CDR1 and CDR2 (germline): SGHVS, FQNEAQ. Trimming took off 0 bases at V and 6 bases at J, with 8 bases between the two ends. The CDR3 covers 14 residues. The CDR3 coding sequence is TGTGCCAGCAGCTTAGCTCGGAGTCCCGGGGAGCTGTTTTTT. As protein: CASSLARSPGELFF.

The genes are TRBV28 and TRBJ2-2; no definite D call. V was cut by 6 bases and J by 7 bases, with 12 bases left in between. This CDR3 spans 13 amino acids. Looked up from germline, CDR1 is MDHEN and CDR2 is SYDVKM. The CDR3 reads CASSSGVRGELFF. The DNA for the CDR3 is TGTGCCAGCAGCTCTGGTGTGCGCGGGGAGCTGTTTTTT. Full variable domain (rest looked up from reference TRBV28 and TRBJ2-2): DVKVTQSSRYLVKRTGEKVFLECVQDMDHENMFWYRQDPGLGLRLIYFSYDVKMKEKGDIPEGYSVSREKKERFSLILESASTNQTSMYLCASSSGVRGELFFGEGSRLTVL.

The V call is TRBV7-2, the J call TRBJ1-2; 12 bases are shared with TRBD1. The CDR3 sequence is 15 residues long. Germline V gene lookup returns CDR1 SGHTA and CDR2 FQGNSA. J lost 4 bases, V lost 7 bases, and 7 bases had no gene match. The DNA of the CDR3 is TGTGCCAGCACCCCCGGGACAGGGGGCCTCTATGGCTACACCTTC. Its protein product is CASTPGTGGLYGYTF.

The chain uses TRBV6-5 and TRBJ2-5, with 8 bases lining up with TRBD2. The CDR3 runs to 15 residues. CDR1 and CDR2 (germline): MNHEY, SVGAGI. Unmatched junction bases numbered 10, after V lost 6 bases and J lost 4 bases. The CDR3 reads CASRTGTSLSETQYF. The DNA of the CDR3 is TGTGCCAGCAGGACCGGGACTAGTCTTTCAGAGACCCAGTACTTC.

In this sample, this clone turned up once. The chain recombines TRBV19 with TRBJ2-7, with TRBD2 matching 7 bases. CDR3 length: 13 residues. V lost 9 bases, J lost 5 bases, and 10 bases stayed unmatched. Germline CDR1 and CDR2: LNHDA and SQIVND (reference sequence). The CDR3 DNA sequence: TGTGCCAGCATTGGGGAGGGGATCAACGAGCAGTACTTC. Amino acids: CASIGEGINEQYF.

This clone was counted between two and nine times. The gene calls are TRBV18 and TRBJ2-7; the match to TRBD1 covers 7 bases. This CDR3 comprises 12 residues. CDR1 is KGHSH, CDR2 LQKENI, per germline. With V trimmed by 5 bases and J by 4 bases, 2 bases remained unmatched. In DNA form, the CDR3 reads TGTGCCAGCTCATTACAGGGGTACGAGCAGTACTTC. This encodes CASSLQGYEQYF.

The V and J genes are TRBV6-1 and TRBJ2-1; unclear D gene. The ends were cut back, 4 bases at V and 0 bases at J, with 7 bases in the middle. This CDR3 contains 14 residues. The germline gives CDR1 MNHNS, CDR2 SASEGT. The CDR3 loop is CASSGRSSYNEQFF. For the CDR3, the DNA is TGTGCCAGCAGTGGCAGGAGCTCCTACAATGAGCAGTTCTTC.

Written as DNA, the CDR3 is TGTGCCAGCAGCTTAGAGATCACCCCATACAATGAGCAGTTCTTC. Its translation: CASSLEITPYNEQFF. This rearrangement joins TRBV7-7 to TRBJ2-1; D is unresolved. There are 15 residues in the CDR3. The germline V and J ends were trimmed by 1 base and 4 bases, with 11 bases remaining between them. Germline V lookup: CDR1 SSHAT, CDR2 FNYEAQ (reference sequence).

The rearrangement links TRBV19 to TRBJ2-7; 12 bases are shared with TRBD2. The CDR3 has 17 residues. CDR1 is LNHDA and CDR2 is SQIVND in the germline V gene (reference sequence). Germline trimming cut 8 bases from V and 3 bases from J; bases unmatched to any gene: 14. The CDR3 is CASSRNTGTSGFYEQYF. DNA of the CDR3: TGTGCCAGTTCACGTAACACCGGGACTAGCGGGTTCTACGAGCAGTACTTC.

This chain joins TRBV9 and TRBJ1-2, with TRBD1 identical over 11 bases. V shed 3 bases and J 3 bases; nucleotides not matched to a gene: 4. This CDR3 spans 15 amino acids. Per the germline V gene, CDR1 is SGDLS and CDR2 is YYNGEE. Here the CDR3 reads CASSEGTGGDYGYTF. Written as DNA, the CDR3 is TGTGCCAGCAGCGAGGGGACAGGGGGTGACTATGGCTACACCTTC. The full variable domain, completed using reference TRBV9 and TRBJ1-2, is DSGVTQTPKHLITATGQRVTLRCSPRSGDLSVYWYQQSLDQGLQFLIQYYNGEERAKGNILERFSAQQFPDLHSELNLSSLELGDSALYFCASSEGTGGDYGYTFGSGTRLTVV.

This sequence joins TRBV27 and TRBJ2-7, with 9 bases aligning to TRBD2. CDR1 and CDR2 (germline): MNHEY, SMNVEV (reference sequence). This CDR3 is 15 amino acids long. V lost 6 bases and J lost 0; bases outside the gene matches: 6. The CDR3 region is CASSGLAPSSYEQYF. The CDR3 nucleotides read TGTGCCAGCAGCGGACTAGCGCCCAGCTCCTACGAGCAGTACTTC.

The rearrangement links TRBV13 to TRBJ1-2; a possible D gene is TRBD1 (5 bases). Germline lookup yields CDR1 PRHDT and CDR2 FYEKMQ (reference sequence). Trimming removed 5 bases at V and 0 bases at J, with 13 bases between. There are 15 residues in the CDR3. In DNA form, the CDR3 reads TGTGCCAGCAGCGCCTCAGGGATAGCTAACTATGGCTACACCTTC. Protein sequence: CASSASGIANYGYTF. The variable domain in full, with the rest retrieved from reference TRBV13 and TRBJ1-2, is AAGVIQSPRHLIKEKRETATLKCYPIPRHDTVYWYQQGPGQDPQFLISFYEKMQSDKGSIPDRFSAQQFSDYHSELNMSSLELGDSALYFCASSASGIANYGYTFGSGTRLTVV.

The chain uses TRBV4-2 and TRBJ1-6; tentative D call: TRBD1 (5 bases). The germline V gene encodes CDR1 LGHNA and CDR2 YNFKEQ. The CDR3 totals 23 residues. Trimming pared 0 bases from V and 4 bases from J, leaving 31 bases between. Here the CDR3 reads CASSQDLVLGGAPAGGYNSPLHF. The CDR3 nucleotides read TGTGCCAGCAGCCAAGACCTGGTCTTGGGGGGTGCTCCCGCGGGGGGATATAATTCACCCCTCCACTTT.

V usage is TRBV7-2 and J usage is TRBJ2-3, with D possibly matching TRBD2 (5 bases). Germline assignment: CDR1 SGHTA and CDR2 FQGNSA. Trimming removed 2 bases from V and 6 bases from J, with 15 bases in between. The CDR3 is made up of 15 amino acids. CDR3 amino acids: CASSLRASGSDTQYF. CDR3 bases: TGTGCCAGCAGCTTAAGAGCCTCGGGAAGCGATACGCAGTATTTT.